These T cell receptor beta chains were read from a single sample in a study of blood T cell repertoires in COVID-19. Method: immunoSEQ multiplex PCR; TCRdb's copy keeps in-frame clones and lacks some. Of under 300,000 clones detected, 80% to 90% appear once; the ten largest clones hold around 10%. The sequenced sample was peripheral blood. All receptors derive from a woman in her 70s with acute or convalescent COVID-19. Both conserved end residues are part of each CDR3. Fields, in order: clone size, D gene, J gene, V gene, CDR3 DNA, CDR3 protein. D genes are given only for firm matches. A row's size may be missing; if present it is once, few, many or a size class.

>-|-|TRBJ2-2|TRBV11-1
TGTGCCAGCAGCCCTGGAGACAGTTACACCGGGGAGCTGTTTTTT
CASSPGDSYTGELFF
>once|-|TRBJ2-5|TRBV7-6
TGTGCCAGCAGCTTAAATGGGGCCGAACAAGAGACCCAGTACTTC
CASSLNGAEQETQYF
>-|TRBD1|TRBJ1-1|TRBV6-5
TGTGCCAGCAGCCTTCGGACAGGGACCACTGAAGCTTTCTTT
CASSLRTGTTEAFF
>few|-|TRBJ1-1|TRBV5-1
TGCGCCAGCAGTCCGGACTTCGGGGAAGCTTTCTTT
CASSPDFGEAFF
>-|-|TRBJ1-1|TRBV5-1
TGCGCCAGCAGCTTGGAAAGCCACTCCCCCGAAGCTTTCTTT
CASSLESHSPEAFF
>-|-|TRBJ2-2|TRBV30
TGTGCCTGGAGTTCATTTTTCGGGTTAGGCGGGGAGCTGTTTTTT
CAWSSFFGLGGELFF
>-|-|TRBJ1-1|TRBV7-9
TGTGCCAGCAGCTCATCCACAGCGAACACTGAAGCTTTCTTT
CASSSSTANTEAFF
>-|-|TRBJ2-6|TRBV2
TGTGCCAGCAGTGAAAGGAGTGTAGGGGCCAACGTCCTGACTTTC
CASSERSVGANVLTF
>-|-|TRBJ1-2|TRBV6-4
TGTGCCAGCAGTGTTAGCTGTACGATGCGGGCGGGTTATGGCTACACCTTC
CASSVSCTMRAGYGYTF
>once|-|TRBJ2-7|TRBV9
TGTGCCAGCAGCGTAGGGCGCGGGGTCCCCTCCTACGAGCAGTACTTC
CASSVGRGVPSYEQYF
>-|-|TRBJ1-2|TRBV2
TGTGCCAGCAGTACGGGCAGGGATAACTATGGCTACACCTTC
CASSTGRDNYGYTF
>-|TRBD1|TRBJ1-1|TRBV28
TGTGCCAGCAGTTTAGCAGGGGGCCGCTCGAACACTGAAGCTTTCTTT
CASSLAGGRSNTEAFF
>-|-|TRBJ2-3|TRBV5-1
TGCGCCAGCAGCTGGGCGGGGGCCCGTAATACGCAGTATTTT
CASSWAGARNTQYF
>-|TRBD1|TRBJ1-1|TRBV18
TGTGCCAGCTCACGGGGGACAGGGTTGTTCATGAACACTGAAGCTTTCTTT
CASSRGTGLFMNTEAFF
>-|-|TRBJ1-1|TRBV2
TGTGCCAGCAGCTACGGGGGAGGGAACACTGAAGCTTTCTTT
CASSYGGGNTEAFF
>-|-|TRBJ2-1|TRBV18
TGTGCCAGCTCACCACCGGCCAGGCCGTACAATGAGCAGTTCTTC
CASSPPARPYNEQFF
>-|-|TRBJ2-7|TRBV7-9
TGTGCCAGCAGCTTAGGTACCGCAGCCTACGAGCAGTACTTC
CASSLGTAAYEQYF
>once|-|TRBJ1-1|TRBV5-1
TGCGCCAGCAGCCTTGGTGGGGGGTTGAACACTGAAGCTTTCTTT
CASSLGGGLNTEAFF
>-|TRBD1|TRBJ2-7|TRBV30
TGTGCCTGGAGCCGGACAGGGGCAACCTACGAGCAGTACTTC
CAWSRTGATYEQYF
>once|-|TRBJ1-6|TRBV6-6
TGTGCCAGCGGGGGGAGCTCCTATAATTCACCCCTCCACTTT
CASGGSSYNSPLHF
>-|TRBD2|TRBJ2-1|TRBV7-7
TGTGCCAGCAGGTTACAGCGGGGGGGCCTATGGTATGAGCAGTTCTTC
CASRLQRGGLWYEQFF
>-|-|TRBJ1-1|TRBV5-1
TGCGCCAGCAGCTTGGCCCCAGGGGTGACTGAAGCTTTCTTT
CASSLAPGVTEAFF